Only a few counts were recorded for the clone carrying this TCR beta chain. Treatment defined: randomized to nivolumab then ipilimumab (arm A) or the reverse (arm B). None of the patients previously received DNA-damaging chemotherapy. Live CD3+CD8+ CD19− CD56− cells were sorted from PBMCs. This record belongs to a study of sequential checkpoint blockade in melanoma. The overall study: First-line arms were nivolumab then ipilimumab, or the reverse, randomized 1:1.

Trimming pared 0 bases from V and 0 bases from J, leaving 12 bases between. The germline CDR1 and CDR2 sequences are SGHDN and FVKESK. The CDR3 spans 16 residues. Sequencing used immunoSEQ multiplex PCR; TCRdb keeps in-frame clones, though not all of them. The sample records about 20,000 clones, around four fifths being singletons. The sequencing used CD8+ T cells sorted from blood (inferred from file names), collected from a patient given nivolumab and ipilimumab in sequence. The receptor was derived from a human donor with melanoma. V and J are TRBV14 and TRBJ2-7, with D possibly being TRBD2 (5 bases). CDR3 sequence (DNA): TGTGCCAGCAGCCAAGATCGGACTGGGAGCTCCTACGAGCAGTACTTC. It is translated as CASSQDRTGSSYEQYF.